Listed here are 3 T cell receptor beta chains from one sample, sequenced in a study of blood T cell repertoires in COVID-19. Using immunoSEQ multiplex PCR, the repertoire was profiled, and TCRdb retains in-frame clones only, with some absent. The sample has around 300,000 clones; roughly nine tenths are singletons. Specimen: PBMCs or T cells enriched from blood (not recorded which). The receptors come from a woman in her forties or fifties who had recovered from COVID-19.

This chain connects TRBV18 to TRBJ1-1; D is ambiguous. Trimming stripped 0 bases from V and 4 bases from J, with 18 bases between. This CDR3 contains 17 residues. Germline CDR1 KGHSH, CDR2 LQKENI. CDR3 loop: CASSPPNPSHDGTEAFF. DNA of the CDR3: TGTGCCAGCTCACCACCAAATCCTAGCCACGACGGCACTGAAGCTTTCTTT.

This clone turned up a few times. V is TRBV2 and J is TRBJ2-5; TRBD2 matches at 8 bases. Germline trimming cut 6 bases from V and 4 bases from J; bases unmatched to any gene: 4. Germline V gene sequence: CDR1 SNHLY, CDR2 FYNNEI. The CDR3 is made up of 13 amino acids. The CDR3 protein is CASRLSGTETQYF. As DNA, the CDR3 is TGTGCCAGCAGACTTAGCGGGACAGAGACCCAGTACTTC.

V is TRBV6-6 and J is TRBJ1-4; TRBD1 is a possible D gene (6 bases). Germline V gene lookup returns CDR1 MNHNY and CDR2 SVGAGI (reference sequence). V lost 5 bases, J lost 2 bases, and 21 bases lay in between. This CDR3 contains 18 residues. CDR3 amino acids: CASSRVPQGLVTNEKLFF. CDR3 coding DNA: TGTGCCAGCAGTCGAGTCCCACAGGGCCTCGTGACTAATGAAAAACTGTTTTTT.